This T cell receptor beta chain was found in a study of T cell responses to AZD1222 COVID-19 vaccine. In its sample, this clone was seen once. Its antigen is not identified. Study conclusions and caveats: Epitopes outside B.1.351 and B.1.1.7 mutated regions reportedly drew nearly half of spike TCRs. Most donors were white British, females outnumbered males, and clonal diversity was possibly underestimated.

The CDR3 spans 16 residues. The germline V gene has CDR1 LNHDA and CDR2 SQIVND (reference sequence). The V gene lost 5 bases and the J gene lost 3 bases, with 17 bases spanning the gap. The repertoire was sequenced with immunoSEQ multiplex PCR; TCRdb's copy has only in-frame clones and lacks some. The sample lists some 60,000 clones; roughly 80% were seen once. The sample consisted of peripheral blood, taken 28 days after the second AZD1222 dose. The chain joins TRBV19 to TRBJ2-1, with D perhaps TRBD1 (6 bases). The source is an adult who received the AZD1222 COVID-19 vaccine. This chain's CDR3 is CASSQNDGTSYNEQFF. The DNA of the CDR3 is TGTGCCAGTAGTCAAAACGACGGGACAAGCTACAATGAGCAGTTCTTC.